Below, 10 T cell receptor beta chains from the same sample are listed, as sequenced in a study of shared clonotypes between healthy human individuals (dated by TCRdb to about 2020). CD8 naive samples were obtained by positive selection for CCR7 among CD45RO-negative cells, yielding a CD45RA+CCR7+ population from which TemRA cells were excluded. Library method: the immunoSEQ multiplex PCR assay. The source is immuneACCESS, and TCRdb retained only in-frame sequences with V and J called. Part of the clones is not carried over; for the studies checked, unresolved V genes explain less than half of this, and the remainder is unexplained. The sample records about 2 million clones, just under 95% of which are singletons. The ten largest clones represent about 1.1% of the sample. The sample comprised naive CD8+ T cells sorted from blood. Sample cell subset or site, as interpreted from the label and publication: CD45RA+CCR7+. These receptors were taken from a man younger than 30 in good health.

This chain joins TRBV28 and TRBJ2-3; D gene uncertain. CDR3 length: 13 amino acids. V lost 5 bases, J lost 6 bases, and 12 bases lay in between. Germline V gene lookup returns CDR1 MDHEN and CDR2 SYDVKM. This CDR3 reads CASSPDEADTQYF. In DNA form, the CDR3 reads TGTGCCAGCAGTCCCGACGAAGCCGATACGCAGTATTTT.

This chain connects TRBV28 to TRBJ2-5; TRBD2 aligns across 12 bases. Germline V lookup: CDR1 MDHEN, CDR2 SYDVKM. The CDR3 has 19 residues. V shed 2 bases and J 2 bases; nucleotides not matched to a gene: 12. CDR3 sequence (DNA): TGTGCCAGCAGTTTAGGCCTAGCGGGGGGGCCCGGGCTACAAGAGACCCAGTACTTC. Protein: CASSLGLAGGPGLQETQYF.

The genes are TRBV6-1 and TRBJ1-1; D may be TRBD1 (6 bases). The CDR3 consists of 16 residues. The germline V gene has CDR1 MNHNS and CDR2 SASEGT. V lost 3 bases and J 0 bases, leaving 14 bases between the germline ends. Here the CDR3 DNA reads TGTGCCAGCAGTGAGGGCCAGGGGTGGCTGAACACTGAAGCTTTCTTT. Its translation: CASSEGQGWLNTEAFF.

Worth noting for this clone: Germline is not matched at one junction end, which may reflect a read error. This chain links TRBV27 with TRBJ2-7; 9 bases are a match to TRBD1. Germline V CDR1 and CDR2: MNHEY, SMNVEV (reference sequence). CDR3 length: 14 amino acids. CDR3 region: CASSFGTGSFEQYF. CDR3 nucleotides: TGTGCCAGCAGTTTCGGGACAGGGTCCTTCGAGCAGTACTTC.

The chain is built from TRBV2 and TRBJ2-7, with D tentatively TRBD1 (6 bases). The germline V gene encodes CDR1 SNHLY and CDR2 FYNNEI. V was trimmed by 6 bases and J by 0 bases, leaving 15 bases between them. This CDR3 has 15 amino acids. This CDR3 is CASSGSRDISYEQYF. CDR3 nucleotide sequence: TGTGCCAGCAGCGGATCTAGGGACATCTCCTACGAGCAGTACTTC.

The rearrangement joins TRBV2 to TRBJ2-7; 10 bases map to TRBD2. The trim removed 6 bases at V and 3 bases at J, leaving 11 bases unmatched. The CDR3 loop spans 16 amino acids. The V gene's germline CDR1 is SNHLY and CDR2 FYNNEI. This chain's CDR3 is CASRDQASGRIYEQYF. CDR3 in DNA: TGTGCCAGCAGAGACCAGGCTAGCGGGAGAATCTACGAGCAGTACTTC. Complete variable domain (other parts from reference TRBV2 and TRBJ2-7): EPEVTQTPSHQVTQMGQEVILRCVPISNHLYFYWYRQILGQKVEFLVSFYNNEISEKSEIFDDQFSVERPDGSNFTLKIRSTKLEDSAMYFCASRDQASGRIYEQYFGPGTRLTVT.

This chain joins TRBV5-6 and TRBJ2-1, with TRBD2 matching 11 bases. J was trimmed by 8 bases and V by 1 base; bases with no gene match: 8. There are 16 residues in the CDR3. Germline CDR1 and CDR2: SGHDT and YYEEEE. The CDR3 reads CASSLSLAGGLDEQFF. In nucleotides, the CDR3 is TGTGCCAGCAGCTTGAGTCTAGCGGGAGGACTCGATGAGCAGTTCTTC.

The chain carries TRBV27 and TRBJ2-3; TRBD2 agrees at 11 bases. CDR3 length: 14 residues. V was clipped by 9 bases and J by 3 bases; unmatched bases: 5. From germline, CDR1 is MNHEY and CDR2 SMNVEV (reference sequence). The CDR3 loop is CASKTSGVTDTQYF. The CDR3 nucleotides read TGTGCCAGTAAGACTAGCGGGGTGACAGATACGCAGTATTTT.

The chain employs TRBV4-1 and TRBJ2-7; 7 positions agree with TRBD1. In germline, CDR1 is MGHRA, CDR2 YSYEKL. This CDR3 has 14 amino acids. The V segment lost 4 bases and the J segment 3 bases; nucleotides outside the gene matches: 6. CDR3 coding DNA: TGCGCCAGCAGCCGACTGCCAGGGGGCTACGAGCAGTACTTC. Amino acids: CASSRLPGGYEQYF.

V gene TRBV4-3 combines with J gene TRBJ2-3, with 7 bases lining up with TRBD2. Per the germline V gene, CDR1 is LGHNA and CDR2 is YSLEER. CDR3 length equals 15 residues. The J segment lost 3 bases and the V segment lost 1 base, leaving 4 bases of the junction unmatched. This CDR3 reads CASSQGGGATDTQYF. In nucleotides, the CDR3 is TGCGCCAGCAGCCAAGGGGGAGGGGCAACAGATACGCAGTATTTT.